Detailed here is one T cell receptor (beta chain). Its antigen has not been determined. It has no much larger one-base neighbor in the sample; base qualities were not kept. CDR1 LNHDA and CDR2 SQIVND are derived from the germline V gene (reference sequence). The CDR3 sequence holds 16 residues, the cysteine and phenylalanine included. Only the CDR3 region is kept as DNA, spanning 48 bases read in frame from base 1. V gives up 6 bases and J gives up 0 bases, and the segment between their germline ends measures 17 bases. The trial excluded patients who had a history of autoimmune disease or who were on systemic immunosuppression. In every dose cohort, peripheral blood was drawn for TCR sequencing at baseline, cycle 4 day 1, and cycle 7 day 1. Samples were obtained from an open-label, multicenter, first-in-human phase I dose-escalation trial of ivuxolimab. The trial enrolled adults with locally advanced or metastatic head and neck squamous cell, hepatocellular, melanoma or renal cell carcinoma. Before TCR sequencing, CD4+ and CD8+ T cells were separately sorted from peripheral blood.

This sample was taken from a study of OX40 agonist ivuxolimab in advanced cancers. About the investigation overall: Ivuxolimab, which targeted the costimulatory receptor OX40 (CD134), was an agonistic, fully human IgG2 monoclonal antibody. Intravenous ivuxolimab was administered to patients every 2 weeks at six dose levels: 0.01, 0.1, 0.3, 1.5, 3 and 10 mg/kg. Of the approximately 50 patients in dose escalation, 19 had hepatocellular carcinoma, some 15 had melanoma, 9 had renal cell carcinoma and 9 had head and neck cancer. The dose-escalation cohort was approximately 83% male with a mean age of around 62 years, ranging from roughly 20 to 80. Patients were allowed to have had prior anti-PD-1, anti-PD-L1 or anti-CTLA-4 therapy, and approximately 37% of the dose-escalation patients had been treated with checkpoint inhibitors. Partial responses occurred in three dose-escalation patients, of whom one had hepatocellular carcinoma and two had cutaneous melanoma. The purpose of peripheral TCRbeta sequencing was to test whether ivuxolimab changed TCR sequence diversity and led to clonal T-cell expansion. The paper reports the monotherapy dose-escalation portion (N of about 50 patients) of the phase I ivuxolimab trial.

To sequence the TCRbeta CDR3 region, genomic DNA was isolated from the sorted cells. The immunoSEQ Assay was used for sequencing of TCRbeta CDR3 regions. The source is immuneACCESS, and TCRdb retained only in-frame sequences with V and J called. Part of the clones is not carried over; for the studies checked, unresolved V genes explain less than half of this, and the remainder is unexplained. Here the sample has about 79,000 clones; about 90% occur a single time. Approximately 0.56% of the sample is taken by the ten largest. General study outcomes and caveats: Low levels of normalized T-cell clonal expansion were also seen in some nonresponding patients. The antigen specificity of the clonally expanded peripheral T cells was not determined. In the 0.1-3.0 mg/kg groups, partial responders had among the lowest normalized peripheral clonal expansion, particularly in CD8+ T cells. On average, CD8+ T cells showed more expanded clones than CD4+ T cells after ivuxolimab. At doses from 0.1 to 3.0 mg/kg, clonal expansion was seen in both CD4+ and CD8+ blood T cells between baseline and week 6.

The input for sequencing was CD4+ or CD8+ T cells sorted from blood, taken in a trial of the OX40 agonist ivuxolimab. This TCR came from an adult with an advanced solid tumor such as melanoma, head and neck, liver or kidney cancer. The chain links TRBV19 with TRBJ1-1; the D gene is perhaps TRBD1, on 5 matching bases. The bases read TGTGCCAGTAGACTGGGCGGGGGACGGATGAACACTGAAGCTTTCTTT. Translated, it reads CASRLGGGRMNTEAFF.